These 20 T cell receptor beta chains share one sample of origin, sequenced in a study of a mutant IDH1 vaccine in newly diagnosed glioma (dated by TCRdb to the early 2020s). The sample's time point label is to be understood as: baseline, week 1 (first vaccination visit). The sample's treatment or condition label, in plain terms: pre-vaccination baseline after standard-of-care therapy. To prepare the library, the immunoSEQ multiplex PCR assay was applied. The clones in this table, taken by TCRdb from immuneACCESS, are in-frame only. Not every clone is retained; where verified, under half of the shortfall comes from an unresolved V gene, and the cause of the rest is unknown. This sample holds about 92,000 clones; 83% were observed only once. Approximately 8% of the sample is in the top ten clones. Source: PBMCs, taken from a glioma patient treated with radiotherapy, temozolomide or both. These receptors all stem from a woman in her 50s with glioma.

The gene calls are TRBV6-6 and TRBJ2-5; 13 positions match TRBD2. Trimming at V came to 5 bases and at J to 4 bases, leaving 1 base not matched to a gene. Looked up from germline, CDR1 is MNHNY and CDR2 is SVGAGI (reference sequence). The CDR3 length is 14 residues. In nucleotides, the CDR3 is TGTGCCAGCAGTCGGACTAGCGGGGGAGAGACCCAGTACTTC. Its translation is CASSRTSGGETQYF.

This clone was seen a handful of times. The V and J genes are TRBV5-4 and TRBJ1-1, with D perhaps TRBD1 (6 bases). Deletions cut 2 bases from V and 1 base from J, with 9 bases between. From germline, CDR1 is SGHNT and CDR2 YYREEE (reference sequence). The length of the CDR3 is 14 residues. CDR3: CASSFWTENTEAFF. CDR3 bases: TGTGCCAGCAGCTTTTGGACAGAGAACACTGAAGCTTTCTTT.

CDR3 DNA: TGTGCCAGCAGTCCAACCCGGACAGTCGGCGGGGAGCTGTTTTTT. Protein: CASSPTRTVGGELFF. The rearrangement joins TRBV7-3 to TRBJ2-2; perhaps TRBD1 as D (6 bases). Germline CDR1 and CDR2: SGHTA and FQGTGA. The CDR3 has 15 amino acids. V was trimmed by 6 bases and J by 7 bases, leaving 18 bases between them.

This chain connects TRBV29-1 to TRBJ1-2, with 7 nucleotides matching TRBD1. The germline V gene encodes CDR1 SQVTM and CDR2 ANQGSEA. Unmatched junction bases numbered 6, after V lost 7 bases and J lost 4 bases. The CDR3 runs to 12 residues. The CDR3 DNA sequence: TGCAGCGCCGCAGGGGGAGGCTATGGCTACACCTTC. Translated, it gives CSAAGGGYGYTF.

V usage is TRBV9 and J usage is TRBJ2-7; maybe TRBD1 (6 bases). CDR3 length: 14 amino acids. Deletions cut 1 base from V and 6 bases from J, with 14 bases between. Germline V lookup: CDR1 SGDLS, CDR2 YYNGEE. The CDR3 coding sequence is TGTGCCAGCAGCGTATTGGAGGTGGGGGCCGAGCAGTACTTC. This sequence encodes CASSVLEVGAEQYF.

In this sample, this clone turned up once. This chain uses TRBV20-1 with TRBJ2-7, with D tentatively TRBD2 (5 bases). V was cut by 7 bases and J by 6 bases, with 13 bases left in between. Germline lookup yields CDR1 DFQATT and CDR2 SNEGSKA (reference sequence). The CDR3 spans 11 residues. The CDR3 loop reads CSGVSAGEQYF. The CDR3 nucleotides are TGCAGTGGAGTGTCGGCGGGCGAGCAGTACTTC.

The J gene is TRBJ1-2, the V gene TRBV4-1; no reliable D call. V lost 0 bases and J lost 3, with 17 bases in between. Germline CDR1 and CDR2: MGHRA and YSYEKL. This CDR3 comprises 17 residues. CDR3: CASSQDRPEPPDYGYTF. In DNA, the CDR3 is TGCGCCAGCAGCCAAGATCGGCCGGAACCCCCAGACTATGGCTACACCTTC.

This chain connects TRBV30 to TRBJ2-7; either TRBD1 or TRBD2 may fit D (5 bases each). The CDR3 consists of 12 residues. V was shortened by 1 base and J by 4 bases, with 8 bases between the two germline ends. Germline values: CDR1 GTSNPN, CDR2 SVGIG (reference sequence). For the CDR3, the DNA is TGTGCCTGGAGTGGGGGGTCGTACGAGCAGTACTTC. This encodes CAWSGGSYEQYF.

This clone has only one observation. The CDR3 is CAWSVAGPEKLFF. DNA for the CDR3: TGTGCCTGGAGTGTAGCGGGGCCTGAAAAACTGTTTTTT. The chain has TRBV30 and TRBJ1-4; D may be TRBD1 (5 bases). Looked up from germline, CDR1 is GTSNPN and CDR2 is SVGIG (reference sequence). Trimming shortened V by 0 bases and J by 7 bases, and 9 bases separated the two germline ends. The CDR3 runs 13 residues.

This clone was recorded once. J is TRBJ2-5 and V is TRBV5-8; TRBD1 aligns across 10 bases. The V gene end was trimmed by 4 bases and the J gene end by 4 bases; junction bases not matched to a gene: 7. This CDR3 is 15 amino acids long. Germline V lookup: CDR1 SGHTS, CDR2 YDEGEE. CDR3 loop: CASSTGTGDRETQYF. CDR3 coding DNA: TGTGCCAGCAGCACCGGGACAGGGGATAGAGAGACCCAGTACTTC.

V gene TRBV19 combines with J gene TRBJ2-7; D call uncertain. The CDR3 totals 12 residues. CDR1 and CDR2 (germline): LNHDA, SQIVND (reference sequence). The V and J ends lost 10 bases and 0 bases respectively, with 10 bases between them. The CDR3 DNA reads TGTGCCACACCTGTCGACTCCTACGAGCAGTACTTC. Translated, it gives CATPVDSYEQYF. The full variable domain, rest sourced from reference TRBV19 and TRBJ2-7, is DGGITQSPKYLFRKEGQNVTLSCEQNLNHDAMYWYRQDPGQGLRLIYYSQIVNDFQKGDIAEGYSVSREKKESFPLTVTSAQKNPTAFYLCATPVDSYEQYFGPGTRLTVT.

This clone was detected once. The chain links TRBV29-1 to TRBJ2-1; TRBD1 matches at 9 bases. The V gene's germline CDR1 is SQVTM and CDR2 ANQGSEA. The CDR3 sequence is 15 residues long. Germline trimming cut 1 base from V and 2 bases from J; bases unmatched to any gene: 3. The CDR3 nucleotides read TGCAGCGTTGAAGGCGGACAGGGGACCTACAATGAGCAGTTCTTC. Protein sequence: CSVEGGQGTYNEQFF.

The gene calls are TRBV4-3 and TRBJ2-1; D remains unclear. Trimming took off 0 bases at V and 1 base at J, with 7 bases between the two ends. CDR1 and CDR2 (germline): LGHNA, YSLEER. This CDR3 is built from 15 residues. The CDR3 DNA is TGCGCCAGCAGCCAAGATCGAGCATCCTACAATGAGCAGTTCTTC. This translates into CASSQDRASYNEQFF.

This clone was recorded once. The V call is TRBV6-1, the J call TRBJ1-4, with 7 bases that match TRBD1. CDR3 length: 14 amino acids. V lost 6 bases, J lost 5 bases, and 6 bases stayed unmatched. Germline V lookup: CDR1 MNHNS, CDR2 SASEGT. The DNA for the CDR3 is TGTGCCAGCAGGAGGGGGGGACAGAATGAAAAACTGTTTTTT. Translation: CASRRGGQNEKLFF.

This chain joins TRBV5-4 and TRBJ2-5; perhaps TRBD1 as D (5 bases). Trimming shortened V by 2 bases and J by 4 bases, and 9 bases separated the two germline ends. The CDR3 length is 13 residues. Per germline, CDR1 SGHNT and CDR2 YYREEE (reference sequence). The DNA of the CDR3 is TGTGCCAGCAGCTTTTATGGGGCAGAGACCCAGTACTTC. Its translation: CASSFYGAETQYF.

This chain uses TRBV9 with TRBJ1-4; TRBD1 matches 10 bases. Germline V gene sequence: CDR1 SGDLS, CDR2 YYNGEE. Germline trimming cut 4 bases from V and 7 bases from J; bases unmatched to any gene: 7. This CDR3 spans 15 amino acids. CDR3 residues: CASSPQGTGAEKLFF. The DNA for the CDR3 is TGTGCCAGCAGCCCCCAGGGGACAGGGGCTGAAAAACTGTTTTTT.

This clone was detected a few times. The chain recombines TRBV7-2 with TRBJ1-1; D is unclear. Germline V gene data show CDR1 as SGHTA and CDR2 as FQGNSA. Trimming pared 4 bases from V and 5 bases from J, leaving 11 bases between. The CDR3 covers 13 residues. The CDR3 protein is CASSYGLRTEAFF. CDR3 bases: TGTGCCAGCAGCTACGGGCTAAGGACTGAAGCTTTCTTT.

This clone was picked up one time. This rearrangement joins TRBV19 to TRBJ1-3, with 7 bases aligning to TRBD1. The CDR3 length is 16 residues. The germline V gene has CDR1 LNHDA and CDR2 SQIVND (reference sequence). V lost 5 bases, J lost 0 bases, and 7 bases stayed unmatched. CDR3 in amino acids: CASSGTASSSGNTIYF. CDR3 nucleotide sequence: TGTGCCAGTAGTGGGACAGCATCTTCCTCTGGAAACACCATATATTTT.

This rearrangement joins TRBV11-2 to TRBJ2-5; a possible D gene is TRBD1 (5 bases). V lost 2 bases and J lost 7, with 5 bases in between. Germline CDR1 reads SGHAT; CDR2 reads FQNNGV. This CDR3 comprises 11 residues. Here the CDR3 DNA reads TGTGCCAGCAGCTTACAGGGGACCCAGTACTTC. It specifies CASSLQGTQYF.

The CDR3 DNA follows: TGTGCCTGGAGTTACCGGGACAGGGATGGCTACACCTTC. Encoded protein: CAWSYRDRDGYTF. The chain couples TRBV30 to TRBJ1-2, with 9 bases identical to TRBD1. Germline V gene data show CDR1 as GTSNPN and CDR2 as SVGIG (reference sequence). This CDR3 contains 13 residues. V shed 2 bases and J 6 bases; nucleotides not matched to a gene: 4.